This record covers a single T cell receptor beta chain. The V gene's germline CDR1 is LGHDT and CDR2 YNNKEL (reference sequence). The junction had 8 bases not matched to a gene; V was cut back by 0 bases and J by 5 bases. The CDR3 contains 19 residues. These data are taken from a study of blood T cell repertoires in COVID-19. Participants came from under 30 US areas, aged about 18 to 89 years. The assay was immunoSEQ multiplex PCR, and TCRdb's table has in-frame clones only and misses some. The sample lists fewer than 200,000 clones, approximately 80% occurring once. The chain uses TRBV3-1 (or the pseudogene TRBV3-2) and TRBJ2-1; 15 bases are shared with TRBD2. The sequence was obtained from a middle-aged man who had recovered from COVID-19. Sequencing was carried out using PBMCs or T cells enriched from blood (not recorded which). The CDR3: CASSQEDGTSGGSHNEQFF. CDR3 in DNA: TGTGCCAGCAGCCAAGAAGATGGGACTAGCGGGGGGTCCCACAATGAGCAGTTCTTC.